This T cell receptor (beta chain) emerged from a study of monozygotic twins with cystic fibrosis. Study at large: Approximately 2.8 micrograms of fragmented DNA underwent approximately 15 PCR cycles for library preparation.

In the case of this clone: Its antigen remains unidentified.

General observations from the study: Low clonality (median roughly 0.009) suggested a mostly naive repertoire. In 13 of 16 pairs, V gene usage was closest to the co-twin's.

Germline CDR1 is SGHTA and CDR2 is FQGNSA. The CDR3 runs 12 residues. V was cut by 5 bases and J by 4 bases, with 7 bases left in between. This table comes from immunoSEQ multiplex PCR, and its TCRdb copy is limited to in-frame clones, with some not included. The sample has 30,000 to 35,000 clones; under 70% are singletons. The sequencing sample was made of blood. The chain uses TRBV7-2 and TRBJ2-3; no definite D call. The receptor comes from a girl aged 10 to 17 with cystic fibrosis. CDR3 sequence (DNA): TGTGCCAGCAGCCCCATAGCAGATACGCAGTATTTT. As protein: CASSPIADTQYF. Looking up the rest from reference TRBV7-2 and TRBJ2-3 gives the full variable domain: GAGVSQSPSNKVTEKGKDVELRCDPISGHTALYWYRQSLGQGLEFLIYFQGNSAPDKSGLPSDRFSAERTGGSVSTLTIQRTQQEDSAVYLCASSPIADTQYFGPGTRLTVL.